The present T cell receptor (beta chain) was sequenced within a study of T-cell memory formation after mild COVID-19. This clonotype came up a few times. The antigen is unknown. V was shortened by 0 bases and J by 4 bases, with 10 bases between the two germline ends. CDR1 is MNHNS, CDR2 SASEGT, per germline. The CDR3 contains 15 residues. Whole-study results and caveats: The authors did not confirm SARS-CoV-2 specificity of second-wave clones peaking day 37. CD4+ bias marked clones expanding day 15 to 37, unlike balanced contracting clones. Contracting CD8+ clones were enriched in EMRA, CD4+ mainly in CM and EM.

With constant-segment primers, 5'RACE yielded cDNA libraries of TCR alpha and TCR beta that carried sample barcodes and UMIs. Each CDR3 protein gets one entry after TCRdb re-called the 5' RACE reads with MiXCR. The sample has around 150,000 distinct CDR3 sequences; approximately 15% are singletons. The sequencing input was PBMCs or a T cell subset sorted from them (not recorded which). The sequence was obtained from an adult woman who had mild COVID-19 (a few samples of this study predate the infection). Cell type and time point are not known. V is TRBV6-1 and J is TRBJ1-3; no firm D call. CDR3 sequence: CASSEARGVGNTIYF. The CDR3 DNA is TGTGCCAGCAGTGAAGCGCGTGGAGTGGGAAACACCATATATTTT.